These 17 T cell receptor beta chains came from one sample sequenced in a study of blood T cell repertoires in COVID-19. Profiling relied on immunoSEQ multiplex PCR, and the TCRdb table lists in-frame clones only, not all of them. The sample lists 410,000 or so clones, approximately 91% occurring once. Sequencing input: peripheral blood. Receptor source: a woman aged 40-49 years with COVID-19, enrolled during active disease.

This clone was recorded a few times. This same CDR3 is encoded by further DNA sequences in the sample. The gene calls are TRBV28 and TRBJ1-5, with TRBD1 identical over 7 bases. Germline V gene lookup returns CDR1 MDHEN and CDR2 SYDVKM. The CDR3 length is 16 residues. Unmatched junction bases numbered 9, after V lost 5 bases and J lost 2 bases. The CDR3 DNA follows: TGTGCCAGCAGTCCCTTGTTGGGGACAGGCAATCAGCCCCAGCATTTT. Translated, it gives CASSPLLGTGNQPQHF. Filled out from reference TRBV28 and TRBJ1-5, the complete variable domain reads DVKVTQSSRYLVKRTGEKVFLECVQDMDHENMFWYRQDPGLGLRLIYFSYDVKMKEKGDIPEGYSVSREKKERFSLILESASTNQTSMYLCASSPLLGTGNQPQHFGDGTRLSIL.

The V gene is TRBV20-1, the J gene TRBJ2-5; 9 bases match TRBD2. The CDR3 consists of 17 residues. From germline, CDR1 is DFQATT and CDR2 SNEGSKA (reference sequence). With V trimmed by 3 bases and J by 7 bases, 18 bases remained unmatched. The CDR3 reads CSASGAGGPWGSGTQYF. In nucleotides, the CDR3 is TGCAGTGCTAGTGGGGCGGGAGGGCCCTGGGGTTCGGGGACCCAGTACTTC.

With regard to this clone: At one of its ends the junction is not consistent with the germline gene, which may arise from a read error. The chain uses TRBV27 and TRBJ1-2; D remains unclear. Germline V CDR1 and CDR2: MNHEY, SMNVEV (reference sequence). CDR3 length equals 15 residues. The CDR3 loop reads CASSLDGRTNYGYTF. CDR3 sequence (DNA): TGTGCCAGCAGTTTGGATGGGCGGACTAATTATGGCTACACCTTC.

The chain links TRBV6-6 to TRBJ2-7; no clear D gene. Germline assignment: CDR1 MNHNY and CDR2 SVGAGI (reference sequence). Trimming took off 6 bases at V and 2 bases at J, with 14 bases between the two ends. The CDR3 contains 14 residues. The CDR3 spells CASSQLLGPYEQYF. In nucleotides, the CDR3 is TGTGCCAGCAGCCAACTTTTGGGCCCCTACGAGCAGTACTTC.

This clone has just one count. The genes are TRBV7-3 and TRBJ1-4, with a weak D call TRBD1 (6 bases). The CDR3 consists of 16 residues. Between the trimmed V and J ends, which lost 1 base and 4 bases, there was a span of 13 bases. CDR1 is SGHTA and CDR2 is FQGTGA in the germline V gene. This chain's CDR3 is CASSLNGGRGNEKLFF. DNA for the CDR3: TGTGCCAGCAGCTTAAATGGGGGCAGGGGTAATGAAAAACTGTTTTTT.

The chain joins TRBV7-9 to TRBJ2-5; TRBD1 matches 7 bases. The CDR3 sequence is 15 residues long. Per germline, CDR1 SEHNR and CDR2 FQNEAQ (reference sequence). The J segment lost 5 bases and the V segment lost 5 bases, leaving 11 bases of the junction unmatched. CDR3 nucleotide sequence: TGTGCCAGCAGCACACGGACAGGCTCAGGCGAGACCCAGTACTTC. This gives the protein CASSTRTGSGETQYF.

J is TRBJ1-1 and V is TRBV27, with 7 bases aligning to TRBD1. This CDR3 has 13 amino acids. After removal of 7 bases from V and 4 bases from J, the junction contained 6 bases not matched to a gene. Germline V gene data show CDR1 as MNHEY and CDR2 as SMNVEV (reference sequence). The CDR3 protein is CASTPGDSTEAFF. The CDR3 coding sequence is TGTGCCAGCACCCCAGGGGACAGCACTGAAGCTTTCTTT.

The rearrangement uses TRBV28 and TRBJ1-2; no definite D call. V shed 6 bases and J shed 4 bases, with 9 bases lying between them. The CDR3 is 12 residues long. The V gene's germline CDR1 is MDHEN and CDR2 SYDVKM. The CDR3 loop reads CASRNRAYGYTF. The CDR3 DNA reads TGTGCCAGCAGGAACAGAGCCTATGGCTACACCTTC.

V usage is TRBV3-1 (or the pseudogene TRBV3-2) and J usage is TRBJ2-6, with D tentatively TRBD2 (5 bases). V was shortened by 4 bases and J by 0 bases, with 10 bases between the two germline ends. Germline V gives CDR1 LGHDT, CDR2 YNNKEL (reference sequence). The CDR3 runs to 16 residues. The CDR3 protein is CASSPGFISGANVLTF. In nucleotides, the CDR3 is TGTGCCAGCAGCCCGGGGTTCATCTCTGGGGCCAACGTCCTGACTTTC.

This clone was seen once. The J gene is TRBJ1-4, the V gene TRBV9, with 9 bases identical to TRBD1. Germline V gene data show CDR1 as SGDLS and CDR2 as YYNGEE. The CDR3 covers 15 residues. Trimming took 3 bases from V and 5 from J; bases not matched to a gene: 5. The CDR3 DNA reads TGTGCCAGCAGCGAAAACAGGGGGCAAAATGAAAAACTGTTTTTT. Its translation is CASSENRGQNEKLFF.

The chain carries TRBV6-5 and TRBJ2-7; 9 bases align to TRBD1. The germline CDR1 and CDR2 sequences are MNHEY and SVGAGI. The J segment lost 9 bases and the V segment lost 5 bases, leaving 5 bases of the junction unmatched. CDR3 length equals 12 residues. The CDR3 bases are TGTGCCAGCAGTCCCGGACAGGGGCGGCAGTACTTC. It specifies CASSPGQGRQYF.

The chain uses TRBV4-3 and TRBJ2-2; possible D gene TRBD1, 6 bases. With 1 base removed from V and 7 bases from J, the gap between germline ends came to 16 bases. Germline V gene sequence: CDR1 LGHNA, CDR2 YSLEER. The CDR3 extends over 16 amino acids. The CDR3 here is CASSQGWAGDVGELFF. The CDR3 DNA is TGCGCCAGCAGCCAAGGTTGGGCAGGGGACGTCGGGGAGCTGTTTTTT.

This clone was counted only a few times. This CDR3 is CASSPSGVPGHHRGPLHF. CDR3 nucleotides: TGTGCCAGCAGCCCCTCAGGGGTCCCGGGACACCACAGGGGACCCCTCCACTTT. This chain uses TRBV3-1 (or the pseudogene TRBV3-2) with TRBJ1-6; TRBD1 agrees at 7 bases. This CDR3 region has 18 residues. The germline V gene encodes CDR1 LGHDT and CDR2 YNNKEL (reference sequence). Losses at the gene ends were 4 bases for V and 12 bases for J; bases not matched to a gene: 21.

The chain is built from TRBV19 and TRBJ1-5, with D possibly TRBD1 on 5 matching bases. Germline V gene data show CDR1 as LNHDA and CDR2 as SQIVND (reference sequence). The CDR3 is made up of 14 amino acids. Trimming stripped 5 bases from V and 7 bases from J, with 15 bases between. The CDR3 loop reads CASSGDSPLQPQHF. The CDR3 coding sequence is TGTGCCAGTAGTGGAGACAGTCCTCTACAGCCCCAGCATTTT.

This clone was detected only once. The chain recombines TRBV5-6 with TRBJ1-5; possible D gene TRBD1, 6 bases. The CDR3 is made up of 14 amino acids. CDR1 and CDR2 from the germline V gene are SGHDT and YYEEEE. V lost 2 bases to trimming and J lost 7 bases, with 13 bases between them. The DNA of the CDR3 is TGTGCCAGCAGCTTTTCAGGGGCAAGACAGCCCCAGCATTTT. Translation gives CASSFSGARQPQHF.

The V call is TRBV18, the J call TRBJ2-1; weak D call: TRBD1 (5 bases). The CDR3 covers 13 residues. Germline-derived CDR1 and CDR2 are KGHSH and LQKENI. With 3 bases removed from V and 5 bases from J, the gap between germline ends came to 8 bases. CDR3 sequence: CASSPGQHNEQFF. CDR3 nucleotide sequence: TGTGCCAGCTCACCGGGGCAGCACAATGAGCAGTTCTTC.

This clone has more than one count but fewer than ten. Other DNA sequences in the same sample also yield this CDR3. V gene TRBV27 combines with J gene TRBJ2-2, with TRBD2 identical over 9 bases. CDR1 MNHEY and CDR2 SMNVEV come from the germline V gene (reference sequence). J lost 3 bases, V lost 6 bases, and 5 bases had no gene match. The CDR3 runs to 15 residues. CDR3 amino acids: CASSLLAGHTGELFF. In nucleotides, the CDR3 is TGTGCCAGCAGCTTACTAGCGGGCCACACCGGGGAGCTGTTTTTT.